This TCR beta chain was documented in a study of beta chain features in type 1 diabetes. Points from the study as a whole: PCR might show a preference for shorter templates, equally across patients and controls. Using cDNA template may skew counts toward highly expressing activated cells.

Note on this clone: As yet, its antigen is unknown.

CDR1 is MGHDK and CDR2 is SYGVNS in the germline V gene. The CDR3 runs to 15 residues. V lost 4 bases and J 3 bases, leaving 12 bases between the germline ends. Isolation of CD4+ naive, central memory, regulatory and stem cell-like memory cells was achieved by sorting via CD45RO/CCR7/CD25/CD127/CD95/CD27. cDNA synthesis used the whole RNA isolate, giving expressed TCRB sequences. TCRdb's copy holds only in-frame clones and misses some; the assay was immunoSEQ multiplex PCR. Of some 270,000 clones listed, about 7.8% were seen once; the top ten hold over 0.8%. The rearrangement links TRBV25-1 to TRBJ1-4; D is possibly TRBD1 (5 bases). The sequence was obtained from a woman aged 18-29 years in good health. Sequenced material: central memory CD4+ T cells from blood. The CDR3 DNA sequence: TGTGCCAGCAGTGGCCTGACAGCCTCTAATGAAAAACTGTTTTTT. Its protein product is CASSGLTASNEKLFF.